This entry concerns a single T cell receptor (beta chain). The V end was cut by 2 bases, the J end by 0 bases, with 9 bases between. Germline lookup yields CDR1 KGHSH and CDR2 LQKENI. This CDR3 has 15 amino acids. Per the study methods: Amplified reference gene primers provided the basis for estimating nucleated cell counts. Here immunoSEQ multiplex PCR was the method, and the copy in TCRdb shows in-frame clones only, minus some. V and J calls and clone size are given by that table; D and trimming were obtained from the DNA. Of approximately 170,000 clones listed, around 84% are singletons. This specimen belongs to a study of blood T cell repertoires in COVID-19. On the study more broadly: The samples span acute and convalescent COVID-19 from the United States, Italy and Spain. Sample material is recorded as cDNA or gDNA derived from T cells, B-cell-depleted T cells, or PBMCs.

V gene TRBV18 combines with J gene TRBJ2-3, with no clear D. The sequence derives from a woman of 80 years or more with acute or convalescent COVID-19. What was sequenced was peripheral blood. CDR3 sequence: CASSPLESSTDTQYF. In DNA, the CDR3 is TGTGCCAGCTCACCATTAGAGTCTAGCACAGATACGCAGTATTTT.